The present T cell receptor beta chain was sequenced within a study of post-analysis software for immune sequencing data. Study background: The disease courses spanned relapsing-remitting, secondary progressive and progressive-relapsing forms of multiple sclerosis. General study results and limits: Multiple sclerosis patients showed significantly lower normalized Chao1 diversity than controls did. A few TRBV segments appeared more often in patients than in controls, and TRBV5-6, TRBV5-1 and TRBV20-1 were among these. F-measure co-clustering was strong for batch-matched samples.

Every TCR beta cDNA library bore unique molecular identifiers. There were about 1 to 10 million T cells, and some 500,000 cDNA molecules came from them. TCRdb called the PCR reads again in MiXCR, with one record for every CDR3 protein. The table records about 770,000 distinct CDR3 sequences, about 45% of them present only once. For this clonotype: Its antigen is currently unknown.

Trimming left V 2 bases short and J 8 bases short, with 15 bases between. The CDR3 runs to 14 residues. CDR1 is SGHAT and CDR2 is FQNNGV in the germline V gene. The V call is TRBV11-2, the J call TRBJ1-2; no definite D call. The sequence came from a girl between 5 and 17 years old with multiple sclerosis. The sequenced sample consisted of blood. The chain's CDR3 is CASSLNRALGGYTF. The CDR3 nucleotides read TGTGCCAGCAGCTTAAACCGGGCCCTGGGAGGCTACACCTTC.